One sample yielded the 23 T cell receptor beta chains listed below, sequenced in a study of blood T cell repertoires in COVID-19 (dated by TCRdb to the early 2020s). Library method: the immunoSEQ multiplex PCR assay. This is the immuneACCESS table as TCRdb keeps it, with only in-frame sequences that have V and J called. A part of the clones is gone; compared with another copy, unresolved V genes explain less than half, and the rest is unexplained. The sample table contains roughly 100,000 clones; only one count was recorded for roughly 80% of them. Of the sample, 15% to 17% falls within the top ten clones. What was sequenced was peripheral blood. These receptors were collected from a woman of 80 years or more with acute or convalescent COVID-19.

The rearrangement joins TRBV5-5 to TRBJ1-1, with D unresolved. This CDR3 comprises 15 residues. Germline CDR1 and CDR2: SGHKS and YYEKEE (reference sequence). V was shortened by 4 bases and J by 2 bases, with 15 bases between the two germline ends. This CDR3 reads CASSLTASLNTEAFF. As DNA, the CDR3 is TGTGCCAGCAGCCTAACTGCTAGCCTAAACACTGAAGCTTTCTTT.

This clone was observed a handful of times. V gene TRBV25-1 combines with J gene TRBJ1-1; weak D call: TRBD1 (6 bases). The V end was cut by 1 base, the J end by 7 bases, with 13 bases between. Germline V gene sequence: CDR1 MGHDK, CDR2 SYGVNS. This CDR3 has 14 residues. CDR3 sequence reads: CASSELGAMGEAFF. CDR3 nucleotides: TGTGCCAGCAGTGAATTGGGGGCCATGGGTGAAGCTTTCTTT.

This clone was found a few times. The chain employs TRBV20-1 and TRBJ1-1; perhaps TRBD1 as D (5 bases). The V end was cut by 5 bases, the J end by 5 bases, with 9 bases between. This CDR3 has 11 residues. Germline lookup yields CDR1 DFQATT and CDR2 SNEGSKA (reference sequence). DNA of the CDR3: TGCAGTGCTTCCCAGGGAACTGAAGCTTTCTTT. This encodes CSASQGTEAFF.

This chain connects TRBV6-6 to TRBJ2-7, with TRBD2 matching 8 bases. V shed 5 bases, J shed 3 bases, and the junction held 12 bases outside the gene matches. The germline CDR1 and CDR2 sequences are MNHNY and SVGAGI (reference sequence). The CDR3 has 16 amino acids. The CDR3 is CASSTFGLAENYEQYV. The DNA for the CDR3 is TGTGCCAGCAGTACATTCGGACTAGCCGAGAACTACGAGCAGTACGTC.

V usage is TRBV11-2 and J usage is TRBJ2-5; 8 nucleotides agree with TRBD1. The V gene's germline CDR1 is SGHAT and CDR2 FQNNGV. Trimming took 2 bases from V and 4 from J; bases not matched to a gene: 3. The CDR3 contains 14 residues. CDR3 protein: CASSLIGQGETQYF. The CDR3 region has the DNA TGTGCCAGCAGCTTAATTGGACAGGGAGAGACCCAGTACTTC. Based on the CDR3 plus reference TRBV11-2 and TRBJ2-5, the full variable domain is EAGVAQSPRYKIIEKRQSVAFWCNPISGHATLYWYQQILGQGPKLLIQFQNNGVVDDSQLPKDRFSAERLKGVDSTLKIQPAKLEDSAVYLCASSLIGQGETQYFGPGTRLLVL.

The CDR3 sequence: CASSRTGGIETQYF. The DNA of the CDR3 is TGTGCCAGCAGCCGGACAGGGGGCATTGAGACCCAGTACTTC. This chain connects TRBV14 to TRBJ2-5, with 11 nucleotides matching TRBD1. V was pared by 4 bases and J by 5 bases, with 3 bases of the junction left unmatched. CDR1 is SGHDN and CDR2 is FVKESK in the germline V gene. The CDR3 loop spans 14 amino acids.

The CDR3 loop reads CASSLARLAGRETQYF. The DNA of the CDR3 is TGTGCCAGCAGCTTAGCGAGACTAGCGGGCAGGGAGACCCAGTACTTC. V is TRBV7-8 and J is TRBJ2-5; TRBD2 matches at 10 bases. The CDR3 length is 16 residues. Germline V gene lookup returns CDR1 SGHVS and CDR2 FQNEAQ. The V and J ends lost 0 bases and 5 bases, in that order; junction bases with no gene match: 6.

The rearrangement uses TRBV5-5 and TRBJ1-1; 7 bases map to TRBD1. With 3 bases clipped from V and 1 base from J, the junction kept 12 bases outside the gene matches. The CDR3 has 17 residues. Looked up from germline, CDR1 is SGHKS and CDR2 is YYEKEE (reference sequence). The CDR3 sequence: CASSSLFRDRTNTEAFF. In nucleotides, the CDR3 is TGTGCCAGCAGCTCCCTTTTCCGGGACAGAACGAACACTGAAGCTTTCTTT.

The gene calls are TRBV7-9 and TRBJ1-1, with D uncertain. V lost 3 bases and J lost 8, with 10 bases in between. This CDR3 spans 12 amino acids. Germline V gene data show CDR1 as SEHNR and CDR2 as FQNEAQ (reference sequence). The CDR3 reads CASSFIEREAFF. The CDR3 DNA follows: TGTGCCAGCAGCTTCATAGAGCGAGAAGCTTTCTTT.

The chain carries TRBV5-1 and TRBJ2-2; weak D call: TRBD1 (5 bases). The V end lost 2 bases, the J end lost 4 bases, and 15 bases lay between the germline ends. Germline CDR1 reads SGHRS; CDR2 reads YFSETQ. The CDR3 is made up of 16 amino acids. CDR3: CASSLGVTQSTGELFF. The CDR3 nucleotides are TGCGCCAGCAGCTTAGGGGTGACGCAGTCCACCGGGGAGCTGTTTTTT.

Here the CDR3 reads CASSPQLMNTEAFF. Written as DNA, the CDR3 is TGTGCCAGCAGCCCACAGCTCATGAACACTGAAGCTTTCTTT. This chain joins TRBV3-1 (or the pseudogene TRBV3-2) and TRBJ1-1; D is unresolved. Looked up from germline, CDR1 is LGHDT and CDR2 is YNNKEL (reference sequence). CDR3 length: 14 amino acids. Trimming took off 4 bases at V and 0 bases at J, with 9 bases between the two ends.

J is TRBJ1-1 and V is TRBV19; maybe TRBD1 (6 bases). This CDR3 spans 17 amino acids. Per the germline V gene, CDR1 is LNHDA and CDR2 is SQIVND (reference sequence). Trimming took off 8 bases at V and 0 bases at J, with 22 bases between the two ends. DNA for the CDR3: TGTGCCAGTTTTAGTTCCCGTCGGACAGTCATGAACACTGAAGCTTTCTTT. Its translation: CASFSSRRTVMNTEAFF. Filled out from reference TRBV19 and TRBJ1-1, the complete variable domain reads DGGITQSPKYLFRKEGQNVTLSCEQNLNHDAMYWYRQDPGQGLRLIYYSQIVNDFQKGDIAEGYSVSREKKESFPLTVTSAQKNPTAFYLCASFSSRRTVMNTEAFFGQGTRLTVV.

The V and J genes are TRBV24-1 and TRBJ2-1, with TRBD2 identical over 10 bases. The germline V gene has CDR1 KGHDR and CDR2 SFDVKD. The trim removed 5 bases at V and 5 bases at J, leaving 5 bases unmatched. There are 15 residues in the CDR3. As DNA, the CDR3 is TGTGCCACCAGTGCTTCTAGCGGGGGCCACAATGAGCAGTTCTTC. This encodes CATSASSGGHNEQFF.

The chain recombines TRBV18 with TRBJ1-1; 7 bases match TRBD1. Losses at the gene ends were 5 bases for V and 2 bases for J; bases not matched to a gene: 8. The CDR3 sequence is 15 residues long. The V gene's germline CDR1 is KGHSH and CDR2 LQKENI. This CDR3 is CASSVKGQTNTEAFF. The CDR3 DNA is TGTGCCAGCTCAGTCAAGGGACAGACAAACACTGAAGCTTTCTTT.

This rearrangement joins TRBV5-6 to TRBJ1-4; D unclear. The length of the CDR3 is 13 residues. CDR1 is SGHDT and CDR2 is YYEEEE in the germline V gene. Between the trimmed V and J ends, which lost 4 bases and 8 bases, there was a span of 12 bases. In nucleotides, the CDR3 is TGTGCCAGCAGCCCCAGGAGGAGAGAAAAACTGTTTTTT. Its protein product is CASSPRRREKLFF.

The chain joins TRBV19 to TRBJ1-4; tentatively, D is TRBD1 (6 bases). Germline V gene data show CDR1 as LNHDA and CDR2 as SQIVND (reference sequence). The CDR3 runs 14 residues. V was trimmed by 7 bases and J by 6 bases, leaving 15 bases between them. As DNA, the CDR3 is TGTGCCAGTACCGCCAGGGGCGTTCATGAAAAACTGTTTTTT. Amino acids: CASTARGVHEKLFF.

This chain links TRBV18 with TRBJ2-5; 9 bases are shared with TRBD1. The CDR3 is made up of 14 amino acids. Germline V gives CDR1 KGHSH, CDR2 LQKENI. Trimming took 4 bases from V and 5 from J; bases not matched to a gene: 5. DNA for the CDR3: TGTGCCAGCTCACTATGGACAGGGGACGAGACCCAGTACTTC. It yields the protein CASSLWTGDETQYF.

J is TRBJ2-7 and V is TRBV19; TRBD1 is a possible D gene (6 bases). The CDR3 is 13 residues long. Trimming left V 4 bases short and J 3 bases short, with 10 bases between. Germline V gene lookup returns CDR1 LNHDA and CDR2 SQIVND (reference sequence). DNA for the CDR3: TGTGCCAGTAGTACAACAGGGATCTACGAGCAGTACTTC. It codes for CASSTTGIYEQYF.

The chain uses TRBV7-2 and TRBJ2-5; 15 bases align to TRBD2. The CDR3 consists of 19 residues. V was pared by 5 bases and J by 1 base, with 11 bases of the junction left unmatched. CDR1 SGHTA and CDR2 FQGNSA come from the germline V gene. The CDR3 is CASSKGTSGRPIIQETQYF. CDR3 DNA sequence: TGTGCCAGCAGCAAAGGGACTAGCGGGAGGCCAATTATCCAAGAGACCCAGTACTTC.

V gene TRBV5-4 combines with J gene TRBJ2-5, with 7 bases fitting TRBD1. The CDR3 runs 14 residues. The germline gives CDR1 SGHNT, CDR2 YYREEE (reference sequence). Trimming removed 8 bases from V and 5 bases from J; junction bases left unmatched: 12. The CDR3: CASKKDRVGETQYF. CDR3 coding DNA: TGTGCCAGTAAAAAAGACAGGGTTGGGGAGACCCAGTACTTC.

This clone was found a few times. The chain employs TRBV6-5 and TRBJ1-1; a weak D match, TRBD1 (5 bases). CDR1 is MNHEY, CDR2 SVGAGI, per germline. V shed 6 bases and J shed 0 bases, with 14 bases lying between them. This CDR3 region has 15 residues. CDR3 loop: CASRINSGMNTEAFF. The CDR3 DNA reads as TGTGCCAGCAGAATAAATTCAGGGATGAACACTGAAGCTTTCTTT.

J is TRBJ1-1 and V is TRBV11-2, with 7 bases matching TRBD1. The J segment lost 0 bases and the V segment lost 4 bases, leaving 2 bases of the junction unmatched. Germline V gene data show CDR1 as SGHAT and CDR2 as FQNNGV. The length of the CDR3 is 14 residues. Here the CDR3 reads CASSWGQMNTEAFF. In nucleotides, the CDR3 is TGTGCCAGCAGCTGGGGACAGATGAACACTGAAGCTTTCTTT.

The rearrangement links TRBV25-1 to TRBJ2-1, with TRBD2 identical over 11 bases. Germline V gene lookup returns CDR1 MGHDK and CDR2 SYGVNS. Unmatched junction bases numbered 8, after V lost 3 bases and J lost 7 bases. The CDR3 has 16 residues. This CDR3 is CASSDFSGRAKNEQFF. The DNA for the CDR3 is TGTGCCAGCAGTGATTTTAGCGGGAGGGCCAAGAATGAGCAGTTCTTC.